This T cell receptor (beta chain) was obtained from a study of technical replicates of blood from a few donors. The junction had 6 bases not matched to a gene; V was cut back by 6 bases and J by 1 base. Germline assignment: CDR1 MNHNS and CDR2 SASEGT. The CDR3 runs to 15 residues. Using immunoSEQ multiplex PCR, the repertoire was profiled, and TCRdb retains in-frame clones only, with some absent. The sample gives under 85,000 clones, approximately 97% of which show up once; approximately 0.2% is in the top ten. This TCR was sampled from a human donor in good health. The genes are TRBV6-1 and TRBJ2-5; 9 bases map to TRBD1. Sequencing was carried out using T cells isolated from PBMCs. Written as DNA, the CDR3 is TGTGCCAGCAGGGGGGACAGGGTAGGCCAAGAGACCCAGTACTTC. Translation gives CASRGDRVGQETQYF.